The 18 T cell receptor beta chains presented below share a single source sample, sequenced in a study of shared clonotypes between healthy human individuals. Naive CD8 cells lacked CD45RO and underwent positive selection for CCR7, leaving out terminally differentiated effector memory CD45RA+ cells. Here immunoSEQ multiplex PCR was the method, and the copy in TCRdb shows in-frame clones only, minus some. There are more than 600,000 clones in the sample; roughly nine tenths occur only once, and 24% lies in the top ten. The sequenced material came from naive CD8+ T cells sorted from blood. All receptors come from a man aged 25-45 years in good health.

The chain carries TRBV4-1 and TRBJ2-2, with TRBD1 as a possible D gene (5 bases). Germline CDR1 MGHRA, CDR2 YSYEKL. Trimming removed 1 base at V and 1 base at J, with 10 bases between. The CDR3 has 16 amino acids. CDR3 amino acids: CASSQGQGLNTGELFF. The CDR3 DNA follows: TGCGCCAGCAGCCAAGGGCAGGGATTGAACACCGGGGAGCTGTTTTTT.

The chain is built from TRBV5-6 and TRBJ2-4; either TRBD1 or TRBD2 may supply D (5 bases each). The CDR3 runs to 19 residues. The ends were cut back, 4 bases at V and 0 bases at J, with 23 bases in the middle. Per the germline V gene, CDR1 is SGHDT and CDR2 is YYEEEE. CDR3 in amino acids: CASSPNGGFAELAKNIQYF. The CDR3 bases are TGTGCCAGCAGCCCAAATGGGGGATTTGCGGAGTTAGCCAAAAACATTCAGTACTTC. The full variable domain, its missing parts supplied by reference TRBV5-6 and TRBJ2-4, is DAGVTQSPTHLIKTRGQQVTLRCSPKSGHDTVSWYQQALGQGPQFIFQYYEEEERQRGNFPDRFSGHQFPNYSSELNVNALLLGDSALYLCASSPNGGFAELAKNIQYFGAGTRLSVL.

The genes are TRBV4-1 and TRBJ2-1; D is unclear. In germline, CDR1 is MGHRA, CDR2 YSYEKL. V lost 0 bases to trimming and J lost 6 bases, with 9 bases between them. This CDR3 comprises 14 residues. As DNA, the CDR3 is TGCGCCAGCAGCCAAGAAAAAGGGCGCAATGAGCAGTTCTTC. Encoded protein: CASSQEKGRNEQFF.

This clone showed up just a few times. The same CDR3 can be traced to other DNA sequences in this sample. The rearrangement joins TRBV6-6 to TRBJ2-3; maybe TRBD2 (5 bases). Germline CDR1 MNHNY, CDR2 SVGAGI (reference sequence). Trimming removed 7 bases at V and 2 bases at J, with 7 bases between. This CDR3 contains 12 residues. CDR3 sequence: CASKDYTDTQYF. The CDR3 coding sequence is TGTGCCAGCAAAGACTACACAGATACGCAGTATTTT.

This chain connects TRBV7-6 to TRBJ2-1; D is uncertain. Trimming cost V 1 base and J 0 bases, with 7 bases left between them. The CDR3 is 15 residues long. The V gene's germline CDR1 is SGHVS and CDR2 FNYEAQ. The CDR3 DNA reads as TGTGCCAGCAGCTTAGAGACGGCCTCCTACAATGAGCAGTTCTTC. Translated: CASSLETASYNEQFF.

The V gene is TRBV28, the J gene TRBJ2-1; TRBD2 agrees at 9 bases. Germline V gives CDR1 MDHEN, CDR2 SYDVKM. J gave up 2 bases and V 3 bases, and 8 bases lay outside the gene matches. The CDR3 sequence is 17 residues long. CDR3 bases: TGTGCCAGCAGTTTTAGTCTCGCTAGCGGGACCTACAATGAGCAGTTCTTC. It encodes CASSFSLASGTYNEQFF.

The rearrangement joins TRBV6-5 to TRBJ1-2, with TRBD1 matching over 9 bases. V lost 6 bases and J lost 8; bases outside the gene matches: 10. Looked up from germline, CDR1 is MNHEY and CDR2 is SVGAGI. This CDR3 has 14 residues. CDR3 nucleotide sequence: TGTGCCAGCAGGAAGGGGACAGGGATCGACGGCTACACCTTC. This codes for CASRKGTGIDGYTF.

This clone was observed a few times. The chain joins TRBV7-9 to TRBJ2-3, with 8 bases that match TRBD1. The V segment lost 10 bases and the J segment 3 bases; nucleotides outside the gene matches: 15. Germline V gives CDR1 SEHNR, CDR2 FQNEAQ (reference sequence). The CDR3 length is 16 residues. The CDR3 region is CATKAPWTGRTDTQYF. The CDR3 region has the DNA TGTGCCACCAAAGCACCTTGGACAGGGCGGACAGATACGCAGTATTTT.

The chain joins TRBV2 to TRBJ2-7, with TRBD1 identical over 7 bases. V trimming: 7 bases; J trimming: 1 base; junction bases outside the gene matches: 19. This CDR3 has 18 amino acids. Per germline, CDR1 SNHLY and CDR2 FYNNEI. CDR3 coding DNA: TGTGCCAGCAAAGGATCTGTAGCCGGGACAGATCAATCCTACGAGCAGTACTTC. Translation gives CASKGSVAGTDQSYEQYF.

The V and J genes are TRBV27 and TRBJ1-5; no clear D. The CDR3 is made up of 13 amino acids. Germline loops: CDR1 MNHEY, CDR2 SMNVEV (reference sequence). Trimming left V 2 bases short and J 5 bases short, with 7 bases between. The CDR3 nucleotides are TGTGCCAGCAGTTTAGCACAGCATCAGCCCCAGCATTTT. Its protein is CASSLAQHQPQHF.

The genes are TRBV11-2 and TRBJ2-5, with 10 nucleotides matching TRBD2. CDR1 and CDR2 from the germline V gene are SGHAT and FQNNGV. The CDR3 contains 16 residues. V shed 3 bases, J shed 1 base, and the junction held 5 bases outside the gene matches. CDR3 bases: TGTGCCAGCAGCTTTAGTAGCGGGAGGATCCAAGAGACCCAGTACTTC. Its protein product is CASSFSSGRIQETQYF.

The V call is TRBV7-8, the J call TRBJ2-7; 8 positions agree with TRBD1. CDR3 size: 14 residues. Germline-derived CDR1 and CDR2 are SGHVS and FQNEAQ. J lost 6 bases, V lost 5 bases, and 9 bases had no gene match. The CDR3 sequence: CASSGPDRVFEQYF. The CDR3 bases are TGTGCCAGCAGCGGGCCGGACAGGGTCTTCGAGCAGTACTTC.

The CDR3 is CASSTEAAETQYF. Written as DNA, the CDR3 is TGTGCCAGCAGCACCGAGGCGGCGGAGACCCAGTACTTC. The chain uses TRBV7-3 and TRBJ2-5; D is uncertain. The CDR3 contains 13 residues. Germline-derived CDR1 and CDR2 are SGHTA and FQGTGA. V was trimmed by 5 bases and J by 5 bases, leaving 12 bases between them.

The chain has TRBV7-8 and TRBJ1-1, with 7 positions matching TRBD1. CDR1 SGHVS and CDR2 FQNEAQ come from the germline V gene. V lost 2 bases to trimming and J lost 4 bases; unmatched junction nucleotides: 7. The CDR3 loop spans 15 amino acids. The CDR3 sequence is CASSLSSTGSTEAFF. DNA of the CDR3: TGTGCCAGCAGCTTATCCTCGACAGGGTCCACTGAAGCTTTCTTT.

The gene calls are TRBV14 and TRBJ1-4; TRBD1 matches 10 bases. J was trimmed by 8 bases and V by 1 base; bases with no gene match: 4. Germline V gene data show CDR1 as SGHDN and CDR2 as FVKESK. This CDR3 region has 15 residues. In nucleotides, the CDR3 is TGTGCCAGCAGCCAAGGGACAGGGGGTCGGGAAAAACTGTTTTTT. Its translation is CASSQGTGGREKLFF.

This chain joins TRBV10-3 and TRBJ1-1; tentative D call: TRBD1 (5 bases). This CDR3 has 13 residues. V was shortened by 6 bases and J by 8 bases, with 16 bases between the two germline ends. Germline values: CDR1 ENHRY, CDR2 SYGVKD. CDR3 nucleotide sequence: TGTGCCATCAGGGGGGGGGAGCTCGTCGAAGCTTTCTTT. Amino acids: CAIRGGELVEAFF.

This clone was detected only a few times. The chain uses TRBV10-1 and TRBJ2-2; the D is unclear. CDR3 length: 12 amino acids. With 1 base removed from V and 7 bases from J, the gap between germline ends came to 4 bases. Germline V lookup: CDR1 WNHNN, CDR2 SYGVQD (reference sequence). The CDR3 reads CASSEWGGELFF. In nucleotides, the CDR3 is TGCGCCAGCAGTGAGTGGGGCGGGGAGCTGTTTTTT.

J is TRBJ2-5 and V is TRBV9, with no clear D. CDR1 is SGDLS, CDR2 YYNGEE, per germline. This CDR3 contains 15 residues. Trimming stripped 3 bases from V and 5 bases from J, with 17 bases between. CDR3 nucleotides: TGTGCCAGCAGCGGATCAGGTGCTTTCTGGGAGACCCAGTACTTC. Translation gives CASSGSGAFWETQYF. The full variable domain, rest sourced from reference TRBV9 and TRBJ2-5, is DSGVTQTPKHLITATGQRVTLRCSPRSGDLSVYWYQQSLDQGLQFLIQYYNGEERAKGNILERFSAQQFPDLHSELNLSSLELGDSALYFCASSGSGAFWETQYFGPGTRLLVL.